Each of the 29 T cell receptor beta chains below was sequenced from the same sample in a study of blood T cells in healthy people across ages (dated by TCRdb to the mid-2010s). The protocol used for the library was 5' RACE. Sequencing relied on an Illumina HiSeq 2500. A second roughly 6 to 12 cycle PCR used a sample-barcoded 5' primer and a J-beta primer mix. Using fastp trimming at Q25 and MiXCR clonotype assembly, TCRdb reanalyzed the public sequencing data and kept in-frame beta chains. Every CDR3 protein is listed once, alongside the most common genes and DNA of its rows. The sample contains around 1.1 million distinct CDR3 sequences, more than 30% of them found a single time. Clones ranked in the top ten supply around 13% of the sample. Sequencing was carried out using blood. These TCRs come from a man aged 18-30 years in good health.

The V and J genes are TRBV5-1 and TRBJ2-1; 7 nucleotides line up with TRBD1. The V and J ends lost 1 base and 9 bases, in that order; junction bases with no gene match: 7. The CDR3 loop spans 14 amino acids. CDR1 and CDR2 (germline): SGHRS, YFSETQ. CDR3 nucleotides: TGCGCCAGCAGCTTGTCAGGGGGTACGAGTGAGCAGTTCTTC. Translating it yields CASSLSGGTSEQFF.

This clonotype has a handful of counts. V and J are TRBV7-9 and TRBJ1-2; D may be TRBD1 (6 bases). The ends were cut back, 5 bases at V and 6 bases at J, with 13 bases in the middle. Per germline, CDR1 SEHNR and CDR2 FQNEAQ (reference sequence). The CDR3 has 13 residues. This CDR3 is CASSRRGGDGYTF. In nucleotides, the CDR3 is TGTGCCAGCAGCCGACGAGGGGGGGATGGCTACACCTTC.

The V gene is TRBV20-1, the J gene TRBJ1-2, with D possibly being TRBD1 (6 bases). Trimming removed 7 bases from V and 2 bases from J, with 14 bases in between. This CDR3 contains 13 residues. CDR1 is DFQATT, CDR2 SNEGSKA, per germline (reference sequence). DNA for the CDR3: TGCAGTGTTTTAGGGGGGAAAAACTATGGCTACACCTTC. Translated: CSVLGGKNYGYTF.

This rearrangement joins TRBV21-1 to TRBJ1-4. TRBV21-1 is designated a pseudogene. The CDR3 covers 15 residues. CDR3 sequence (DNA): TGTGCCAGCAGCAACAGGAACCCAACTAATGAAAAACTGTTTTTT. Translating gives CASSNRNPTNEKLFF.

This sequence joins TRBV6-2 or TRBV6-3 and TRBJ2-5; D unresolved. This CDR3 has 11 amino acids. Between the trimmed V and J ends, which lost 5 bases and 7 bases, there was a span of 8 bases. The V gene's germline CDR1 is MNHEY and CDR2 SVGEGT. CDR3 in amino acids: CASSPIGTQYF. The CDR3 DNA reads as TGTGCCAGCAGTCCAATTGGGACCCAGTACTTC.

The rearrangement uses TRBV18 and TRBJ1-4; D is uncertain. CDR3 length equals 18 residues. Germline V gene sequence: CDR1 KGHSH, CDR2 LQKENI. Trimming removed 5 bases from V and 0 bases from J, with 19 bases in between. CDR3 loop: CASSASLTGGPTNEKLFF. Here the CDR3 DNA reads TGTGCCAGCTCAGCATCTCTGACCGGAGGCCCAACTAATGAAAAACTGTTTTTT. The variable domain in full, with the rest retrieved from reference TRBV18 and TRBJ1-4, is NAGVMQNPRHLVRRRGQEARLRCSPMKGHSHVYWYRQLPEEGLKFMVYLQKENIIDESGMPKERFSAEFPKEGPSILRIQQVVRGDSAAYFCASSASLTGGPTNEKLFFGSGTQLSVL.

CDR3 sequence reads: CSAPRGPPTNYGYTF. In DNA, the CDR3 is TGCAGTGCCCCGCGGGGGCCCCCTACTAACTATGGCTACACCTTC. This chain uses TRBV20-1 with TRBJ1-2; D is possibly TRBD1 (6 bases). Trimming cost V 6 bases and J 0 bases, with 17 bases left between them. This CDR3 is 15 amino acids long. Germline CDR1 is DFQATT and CDR2 is SNEGSKA (reference sequence).

This clonotype was seen more than once but under ten times. V and J are TRBV9 and TRBJ1-1; a possible D gene is TRBD1 (6 bases). This CDR3 region has 15 residues. The germline CDR1 and CDR2 sequences are SGDLS and YYNGEE. The V and J ends lost 3 bases and 2 bases respectively, with 14 bases between them. The CDR3 DNA is TGTGCCAGCAGCGAGTCGGGGGGCGCAAACACTGAAGCTTTCTTT. Its protein is CASSESGGANTEAFF.

The chain joins TRBV12-3 or TRBV12-4 to TRBJ2-6; D is unresolved. The CDR3 covers 15 residues. Trimming removed 6 bases from V and 0 bases from J, with 9 bases in between. The CDR3 sequence: CASSILVSGANVLTF. The CDR3 DNA reads as TGTGCCAGCAGCATACTGGTCTCTGGGGCCAACGTCCTGACTTTC.

Comments on this clonotype: A much larger clone differs from this one at a single base, so this may be a read error. The rearrangement uses TRBV24-1 and TRBJ2-3, with 7 bases identical to TRBD1. With 6 bases clipped from V and 2 bases from J, the junction kept 10 bases outside the gene matches. The CDR3 covers 16 residues. Germline CDR1 and CDR2: KGHDR and SFDVKD. CDR3 region: CATSTDRVSVTDTQYF. The CDR3, as DNA: TGTGCCACCAGTACCGACAGGGTGAGTGTCACAGATACGCAGTATTTT.

The chain recombines TRBV10-3 with TRBJ2-1; TRBD1 or TRBD2 may be the D gene (5 bases each). Per the germline V gene, CDR1 is ENHRY and CDR2 is SYGVKD. V dropped 0 bases and J dropped 7 bases, with 13 bases sitting between them. The CDR3 length is 15 residues. In DNA, the CDR3 is TGTGCCATCAGTGAGTCGCCCGGGACCAAGAATGAGCAGTTCTTC. It translates to CAISESPGTKNEQFF.

The chain joins TRBV2 to TRBJ2-3, with a weak D call TRBD1 (6 bases). Germline values: CDR1 SNHLY, CDR2 FYNNEI. The CDR3 is 15 residues long. Trimming took 6 bases from V and 4 from J, leaving 17 bases between them. The CDR3 sequence is CASRDSPAGPDTQYF. CDR3 sequence (DNA): TGTGCCAGCAGGGACAGTCCCGCCGGGCCAGATACGCAGTATTTT.

Concerning this clonotype: The junction shows a germline mismatch at one end, possibly a read error. The chain couples TRBV7-2 to TRBJ2-1; TRBD2 is a possible D gene (5 bases). The CDR3 has 15 residues. Germline-derived CDR1 and CDR2 are SGHTA and FQGNSA. DNA for the CDR3: TGTGCCAGCAGCTTAGCCAGCGGCTCCCACAATGAGCAGTTCTTC. This gives the protein CASSLASGSHNEQFF.

The chain joins TRBV6-2 or TRBV6-3 to TRBJ2-7; 10 bases fit TRBD2. With V trimmed by 5 bases and J by 0 bases, 13 bases remained unmatched. Per germline, CDR1 MNHEY and CDR2 SVGEGT. CDR3 length equals 18 residues. The CDR3 protein is CASSPSFGLAEPSYEQYF. Written as DNA, the CDR3 is TGTGCCAGCAGTCCGTCATTTGGACTAGCGGAGCCCTCCTACGAGCAGTACTTC.

The chain recombines TRBV29-1 with TRBJ2-3; TRBD2 aligns across 13 bases. CDR3 length equals 15 residues. Germline values: CDR1 SQVTM, CDR2 ANQGSEA. V shed 6 bases, J shed 4 bases, and the junction held 7 bases outside the gene matches. In nucleotides, the CDR3 is TGCAGCGTCGTCTTGACTAGCGGGGGGTCAGATACGCAGTATTTT. Its translation is CSVVLTSGGSDTQYF.

The rearrangement links TRBV6-5 to TRBJ1-1, with D perhaps TRBD1 (6 bases). Per the germline V gene, CDR1 is MNHEY and CDR2 is SVGAGI. There are 14 residues in the CDR3. V dropped 5 bases and J dropped 1 base, with 11 bases sitting between them. CDR3 residues: CASSDQQGNTEAFF. Written as DNA, the CDR3 is TGTGCCAGCAGTGACCAACAGGGGAACACTGAAGCTTTCTTT.

This clonotype was counted a few times. V usage is TRBV20-1 and J usage is TRBJ2-5; D possibly matches TRBD1 or TRBD2 (5 bases each). V was shortened by 1 base and J by 8 bases, with 14 bases between the two germline ends. The CDR3 is 13 amino acids. CDR1 is DFQATT, CDR2 SNEGSKA, per germline (reference sequence). The CDR3 coding sequence is TGCAGTGCTAGAGGAGGGCGTGGGGCAACCCAGTACTTC. Translating gives CSARGGRGATQYF.

In regard to this clonotype: A much larger clone differs by one base, so this may be a read error. The V call is TRBV11-2, the J call TRBJ2-3; 7 bases are a match to TRBD2. The CDR3 covers 13 residues. Germline loops: CDR1 SGHAT, CDR2 FQNNGV. CDR3 sequence: CASSAGTKDTLYF. As DNA, the CDR3 is TGTGCCAGCAGCGCCGGGACTAAAGATACGCTGTATTTT.

This chain connects TRBV5-6 to TRBJ2-1; D call uncertain. CDR3 length: 14 amino acids. Germline V lookup: CDR1 SGHDT, CDR2 YYEEEE. The V end was cut by 6 bases, the J end by 0 bases, with 10 bases between. The CDR3 coding sequence is TGTGCCAGCACCCCAATTAGCTCCTACAATGAGCAGTTCTTC. The encoded protein is CASTPISSYNEQFF.

This rearrangement joins TRBV27 to TRBJ2-7; tentative D call: TRBD2 (5 bases). Germline loops: CDR1 MNHEY, CDR2 SMNVEV (reference sequence). This CDR3 has 11 amino acids. V was pared by 8 bases and J by 4 bases, with 9 bases between. CDR3 sequence: CASGRTYEQYF. In DNA form, the CDR3 reads TGTGCCAGCGGCAGGACTTACGAGCAGTACTTC.

This clonotype is medium-sized within its sample. The V and J genes are TRBV4-3 and TRBJ1-6, with D tentatively TRBD1 (5 bases). Germline V CDR1 and CDR2: LGHNA, YSLEER. The CDR3 totals 18 residues. V was trimmed by 0 bases and J by 1 base, leaving 13 bases between them. CDR3 nucleotide sequence: TGCGCCAGCAGCCAAGATTGGGACGGAGGGTCCTATAATTCACCCCTCCACTTT. It encodes CASSQDWDGGSYNSPLHF.

The V gene is TRBV9, the J gene TRBJ1-4; D is uncertain. This CDR3 is built from 14 residues. CDR1 is SGDLS and CDR2 is YYNGEE in the germline V gene. The V gene lost 4 bases and the J gene lost 8 bases, with 15 bases spanning the gap. The CDR3: CASSPAGQGEKLFF. In nucleotides, the CDR3 is TGTGCCAGCAGCCCCGCCGGCCAAGGGGAAAAACTGTTTTTT.

This clonotype has more than one count but fewer than ten. V and J are TRBV12-3 or TRBV12-4 and TRBJ2-5; no firm D call. The CDR3 runs to 12 residues. Between the trimmed V and J ends, which lost 6 bases and 11 bases, there was a span of 16 bases. The chain's CDR3 is CASSTDLGEQYF. The DNA for the CDR3 is TGTGCCAGCAGCACGGACCTGGGTGAGCAGTACTTC.

The chain links TRBV18 to TRBJ2-1, with D possibly matching TRBD1 (5 bases). Trimming took 0 bases from V and 6 from J, leaving 9 bases between them. Germline CDR1 reads KGHSH; CDR2 reads LQKENI. The CDR3 extends over 14 amino acids. The CDR3 DNA reads TGTGCCAGCTCACCACCGATAAGGGGCAATGAGCAGTTCTTC. Protein sequence: CASSPPIRGNEQFF.

The table lists this clonotype with a few counts. The chain uses TRBV9 and TRBJ2-1; the D gene is possibly TRBD1 (6 bases). V was clipped by 0 bases and J by 4 bases, with 14 bases between them. CDR1 is SGDLS, CDR2 YYNGEE, per germline. This CDR3 spans 16 amino acids. The CDR3 DNA sequence: TGTGCCAGCAGCGTAGCATCCGCCAGGGGATACAATGAGCAGTTCTTC. Its protein is CASSVASARGYNEQFF.

This clonotype occurred a few times. The chain's CDR3 is CASSLPHRSNPNEQYF. The CDR3 nucleotides are TGTGCCAGCAGTTTACCACATCGGTCTAACCCCAACGAGCAGTACTTC. This sequence joins TRBV12-3 or TRBV12-4 and TRBJ2-4; unclear D gene. The end of the DNA fits TRBJ2-7 better, so the J call may be wrong. The CDR3 length is 16 residues.

This chain's CDR3 is CASSTPRGGEKLFF. CDR3 nucleotide sequence: TGTGCCAGCAGCACACCTCGCGGGGGTGAAAAACTGTTTTTT. The chain has TRBV7-9 and TRBJ1-4; maybe TRBD1 (5 bases). Germline V gene data show CDR1 as SEHNR and CDR2 as FQNEAQ (reference sequence). This CDR3 contains 14 residues. V lost 5 bases to trimming and J lost 7 bases, with 14 bases between them.

The chain employs TRBV7-2 and TRBJ2-4, with D tentatively TRBD1 or TRBD2 (5 bases each). The length of the CDR3 is 15 residues. Per the germline V gene, CDR1 is SGHTA and CDR2 is FQGNSA. V was trimmed by 2 bases and J by 7 bases, leaving 15 bases between them. CDR3 coding DNA: TGTGCCAGCAGCTTAATGTCGGGGCCCGGTAACATTCAGTACTTC. Translation gives CASSLMSGPGNIQYF.

The V gene is TRBV5-1, the J gene TRBJ2-1; D is uncertain. The J call could be wrong; TRBJ2-7 is a better fit for the DNA end. The CDR3 sequence is 15 residues long. Germline V gene lookup returns CDR1 SGHRS and CDR2 YFSETQ. The DNA of the CDR3 is TGCGCCAGCAGCGACCGGCAGAGCTCCTACAATGAGCAGTACTTC. As protein: CASSDRQSSYNEQYF.